This TCR beta chain was obtained from a study of CD8+ T cells in alopecia areata. The V end lost 5 bases, the J end lost 6 bases, and 13 bases lay between the germline ends. The CDR3 is 14 residues long. Germline CDR1 and CDR2: PRHDT and FYEKMQ (reference sequence). Comment on this clone: Its antigen is unknown.

CD4+ and CD8+ T cells were sorted from PBMCs stained for CD3, CD4 and CD8. Notes on the study in general: Patients shared TCRs less clearly than mice did, possibly for HLA-related reasons. Across lesional scalp, and particularly alopecia totalis/universalis, clonality surpassed that of normal scalp.

Sequencing used cDNA as its template, made by extracting RNA and reverse transcribing it. The assay was immunoSEQ multiplex PCR, and TCRdb's table has in-frame clones only and misses some. The data contain about 170,000 clones, about 67% of them singletons. This sequence joins TRBV13 and TRBJ1-4; D possibly corresponds to TRBD1 (5 bases). The clonotype comes from a human donor with alopecia areata. This specimen consisted of CD8+ T cells sorted from blood, obtained at week 0. Here the CDR3 DNA reads TGTGCCAGCAGCGCCGGGACGGAGTATGAAAAACTGTTTTTT. Translating it yields CASSAGTEYEKLFF.